One sample yielded the 13 T cell receptor beta chains listed below, sequenced in a study of technical replicates of blood from a few donors. Repertoires were generated with immunoSEQ multiplex PCR, while TCRdb's copy carries only in-frame clones and drops some. This table has about 100,000 clones, roughly 96% appearing once. Sequenced sample: T cells isolated from PBMCs. All receptors come from a human donor in good health.

This chain connects TRBV11-2 to TRBJ2-3; D not certain. Germline CDR1 reads SGHAT; CDR2 reads FQNNGV. The CDR3 covers 12 residues. Trimming shortened V by 4 bases and J by 4 bases, and 6 bases separated the two germline ends. DNA for the CDR3: TGTGCCAGCAGCTCATTAGCAGATACGCAGTATTTT. This codes for CASSSLADTQYF.

The chain is built from TRBV7-8 and TRBJ2-2; D uncertain. The CDR3 loop spans 13 amino acids. Germline loops: CDR1 SGHVS, CDR2 FQNEAQ. Trimming left V 5 bases short and J 4 bases short, with 8 bases between. The CDR3 sequence: CASSRSGTGELFF. The DNA for the CDR3 is TGTGCCAGCAGCCGGAGTGGCACCGGGGAGCTGTTTTTT. The variable domain in full, completed from reference TRBV7-8 and TRBJ2-2, reads GAGVSQSPRYKVAKRGQDVALRCDPISGHVSLFWYQQALGQGPEFLTYFQNEAQLDKSGLPSDRFFAERPEGSVSTLKIQRTQQEDSAVYLCASSRSGTGELFFGEGSRLTVL.

To note about this clone: A junction end diverges from the germline sequence, so it may reflect a read error. The genes are TRBV14 and TRBJ2-1; a possible D gene is TRBD2 (6 bases). Germline V gives CDR1 SGHDN, CDR2 FVKESK. The CDR3 spans 15 residues. The CDR3 DNA sequence: TGTGCCAGCCGCCAGTCCGGGGTACACCCCGGGGGGCAGTTCTTC. Translation: CASRQSGVHPGGQFF.

The chain recombines TRBV21-1 with TRBJ2-2; the table assigns TRBD1, which was not confirmed against the DNA. TRBV21-1 is listed as a pseudogene. The length of the CDR3 is 16 residues. In DNA, the CDR3 is TGTGCCAGCAGCAAAGACTCGTCAGGGGGCACCGGGGAGCTGTTTTTT. It codes for CASSKDSSGGTGELFF.

The chain couples TRBV4-1 to TRBJ2-1; tentative D call: TRBD2 (5 bases). The V gene's germline CDR1 is MGHRA and CDR2 YSYEKL. V lost 2 bases and J lost 6, with 23 bases in between. The CDR3 extends over 18 amino acids. The CDR3 loop is CASSQKINPTVAFNEQFF. The CDR3 nucleotides read TGCGCCAGCAGCCAAAAAATCAACCCCACGGTAGCGTTCAATGAGCAGTTCTTC.

The CDR3 spells CASSVRLVDNEQFF. CDR3 DNA: TGTGCCAGCAGCGTCCGACTGGTAGACAATGAGCAGTTCTTC. V usage is TRBV9 and J usage is TRBJ2-1; unclear D gene. In germline, CDR1 is SGDLS, CDR2 YYNGEE. The CDR3 contains 14 residues. V was pared by 2 bases and J by 5 bases, with 11 bases between.

The chain combines TRBV4-1 with TRBJ1-6; TRBD1 matches at 7 bases. The trim removed 5 bases at V and 9 bases at J, leaving 22 bases unmatched. The V gene's germline CDR1 is MGHRA and CDR2 YSYEKL. This CDR3 is built from 19 residues. This CDR3 reads CASSSKTGHNYMGSSPLHF. In DNA form, the CDR3 reads TGCGCCAGCAGCTCCAAGACAGGGCATAATTACATGGGGAGTTCACCCCTCCACTTT.

This clone appeared once. This chain connects TRBV10-2 to TRBJ1-1; possible D gene TRBD1, 5 bases. The CDR3 extends over 12 amino acids. The germline CDR1 and CDR2 sequences are WSHSY and SAAADI. V was trimmed by 2 bases and J by 11 bases, leaving 12 bases between them. In DNA form, the CDR3 reads TGCGCCAGCAGTGAGAAAGGGGCGAGTGCTTTCTTT. Translated: CASSEKGASAFF.

The genes are TRBV2 and TRBJ2-1, with 8 bases identical to TRBD1. This CDR3 has 17 amino acids. Trimming cost V 2 bases and J 4 bases; bases outside gene matches: 10. The germline V gene has CDR1 SNHLY and CDR2 FYNNEI. For the CDR3, the DNA is TGTGCCAGCAGTGAATTATTGATGGGACAGGAATACAATGAGCAGTTCTTC. Translation gives CASSELLMGQEYNEQFF.

The chain is built from TRBV5-6 and TRBJ2-3; perhaps TRBD2 as D (5 bases). Trimming shortened V by 1 base and J by 4 bases, and 10 bases separated the two germline ends. This CDR3 region has 14 residues. Germline CDR1 SGHDT, CDR2 YYEEEE. CDR3 nucleotides: TGTGCCAGCAGCTTGTATAGGGAGTCAGATACGCAGTATTTT. Amino acid sequence: CASSLYRESDTQYF.

This clone was detected only once. V is TRBV27 and J is TRBJ2-1; 8 bases align to TRBD2. Trimming cost V 1 base and J 7 bases; bases outside gene matches: 9. The V gene's germline CDR1 is MNHEY and CDR2 SMNVEV (reference sequence). This CDR3 has 16 residues. CDR3 bases: TGTGCCAGCAGTTTATGGGTTGGGACTAGTGAAAATGAGCAGTTCTTC. Amino acid sequence: CASSLWVGTSENEQFF.

This sequence joins TRBV9 and TRBJ2-7; weak D call: TRBD2 (5 bases). The CDR3 is 13 residues long. Trimming left V 2 bases short and J 0 bases short, with 6 bases between. Looked up from germline, CDR1 is SGDLS and CDR2 is YYNGEE. The CDR3 spells CASSVGSSYEQYF. The CDR3 nucleotides are TGTGCCAGCAGCGTTGGGAGCTCCTACGAGCAGTACTTC.

The V gene is TRBV6-5, the J gene TRBJ1-1, with D possibly TRBD1 on 6 matching bases. Per the germline V gene, CDR1 is MNHEY and CDR2 is SVGAGI. The CDR3 sequence is 14 residues long. V lost 7 bases and J lost 0, with 12 bases in between. For the CDR3, the DNA is TGTGCCAGCACTAAGACAGGAATGAACACTGAAGCTTTCTTT. It specifies CASTKTGMNTEAFF.